This T cell receptor beta chain was captured in a study of CD8 T cells in Susac syndrome. Study conclusions and caveats: Regarding the TCR sequencing and HLA analysis, the study admitted that a relatively small number of individuals were involved.

TCR beta sequencing was performed on blood CD8+ and CD4+ T cells. The multiple sclerosis controls were treatment-naive patients with relapsing-remitting disease that was stable or active. The CD8+ and CD4+ T cells were isolated magnetically using a negative isolation approach, whereas the TEMRA cells were enriched by FACS. When the RNA was reverse transcribed, random hexamers were used with an input of about 0.5 to 1 ug. A single record per CDR3 protein comes from TCRdb applying MiXCR to the immunoSEQ multiplex PCR reads. The sample has approximately 150,000 distinct CDR3 sequences; 85% to 95% are singletons. With regard to this clonotype: Its antigen is unknown.

The CDR3 covers 13 residues. Germline V gene sequence: CDR1 MNHEY, CDR2 SMNVEV (reference sequence). The ends were cut back, 9 bases at V and 5 bases at J, with 16 bases in the middle. Sequencing was carried out using CD4+ T cells from PBMCs. The receptor was derived from a human donor with multiple sclerosis. The chain combines TRBV27 with TRBJ1-1; a possible D gene is TRBD1 (5 bases). Here the CDR3 reads CARPQGGRTEAFF. For the CDR3, the DNA is TGTGCCAGACCCCAGGGAGGGAGGACTGAAGCTTTCTTT.